Following are 19 T cell receptor beta chains from one sample sequenced in a study of CD8 T cells in Susac syndrome. The RNA input was roughly 0.45 to 1 ug, and it was reverse transcribed with random hexamers. TCRdb used MiXCR to reprocess the immunoSEQ multiplex PCR reads, holding one entry per CDR3 protein. The table lists 100,000 to 150,000 distinct CDR3 sequences, just under 95% of them singletons, with about 0.3% in the top ten. The sequencing input was CD8+ T cells from PBMCs. These TCRs come from a human donor with Susac syndrome.

The chain is built from TRBV4-1 and TRBJ1-2; unclear D gene. The germline V and J ends were trimmed by 0 bases and 9 bases, with 17 bases remaining between them. The CDR3 runs to 15 residues. The V gene's germline CDR1 is MGHRA and CDR2 YSYEKL. CDR3 region: CASSQDHSITARYTF. CDR3 coding DNA: TGCGCCAGCAGCCAAGATCACAGTATCACGGCACGCTACACCTTC.

This chain connects TRBV6-2 or TRBV6-3 to TRBJ2-3; no clear D. Germline CDR1 MNHEY, CDR2 SVGEGT. Trimming stripped 2 bases from V and 2 bases from J, with 14 bases between. The CDR3 runs 16 residues. CDR3 DNA: TGTGCCAGCAGTTACAAGCCAGCCCCTTACACAGATACGCAGTATTTT. Translation gives CASSYKPAPYTDTQYF.

The gene calls are TRBV2 and TRBJ2-7; 7 bases match TRBD1. The CDR3 is made up of 15 amino acids. Germline V gene data show CDR1 as SNHLY and CDR2 as FYNNEI. Trimming took 4 bases from V and 0 from J; bases not matched to a gene: 6. The CDR3 protein is CASSGRQGSSYEQYF. The CDR3 bases are TGTGCCAGCAGTGGGAGACAGGGCAGCTCCTACGAGCAGTACTTC.

The sample holds one count of this clonotype. The chain combines TRBV20-1 with TRBJ2-7, with D possibly being TRBD1 (6 bases). The V end was cut by 3 bases, the J end by 2 bases, with 11 bases between. Per the germline V gene, CDR1 is DFQATT and CDR2 is SNEGSKA (reference sequence). This CDR3 comprises 13 residues. The CDR3 DNA follows: TGCAGTGCTAGCAACCGGGACACCTACGAGCAGTACTTC. Encoded protein: CSASNRDTYEQYF.

V usage is TRBV20-1 and J usage is TRBJ2-7, with 9 bases that match TRBD2. The CDR3 spans 14 residues. With V trimmed by 6 bases and J by 1 base, 7 bases remained unmatched. The germline CDR1 and CDR2 sequences are DFQATT and SNEGSKA (reference sequence). For the CDR3, the DNA is TGCAGTGCCTCTAACGCGGGGGGGTCCTACGAGCAGTACTTC. Its protein product is CSASNAGGSYEQYF.

The CDR3 region has the DNA TGTGCCAGCAGTTTTGAGCATCCCTACGAGCAGTACTTC. Amino acids: CASSFEHPYEQYF. V is TRBV12-3 or TRBV12-4 and J is TRBJ2-7; D is unclear. CDR3 length equals 13 residues. Trimming stripped 3 bases from V and 2 bases from J, with 8 bases between.

This clonotype showed up just once. The V call is TRBV6-6, the J call TRBJ1-5, with 7 bases aligning to TRBD1. Germline CDR1 reads MNHNY; CDR2 reads SVGAGI (reference sequence). The CDR3 runs 13 residues. V shed 2 bases, J shed 5 bases, and the junction held 0 bases outside the gene matches. The chain's CDR3 is CASSYDRDQPQHF. CDR3 DNA: TGTGCCAGCAGTTACGACAGGGATCAGCCCCAGCATTTT.

The rearrangement links TRBV18 to TRBJ1-1; D uncertain. V shed 4 bases and J shed 6 bases, with 18 bases lying between them. The CDR3 loop spans 15 amino acids. Germline V gene lookup returns CDR1 KGHSH and CDR2 LQKENI. CDR3 DNA: TGTGCCAGCTCACGCCCCCCAGACGACCCCGCTGAAGCTTTCTTT. Translated: CASSRPPDDPAEAFF.

This chain joins TRBV29-1 and TRBJ2-2, with TRBD1 as a possible D gene (6 bases). Deletions cut 7 bases from V and 8 bases from J, with 14 bases between. The CDR3 has 12 residues. Germline V gene sequence: CDR1 SQVTM, CDR2 ANQGSEA. The CDR3 nucleotides are TGCAGCGCTCTGGGGGCGCAAGGGGAGCTGTTTTTT. Its translation: CSALGAQGELFF.

This rearrangement joins TRBV5-1 to TRBJ2-7; the D gene is possibly TRBD2 (6 bases). The V end lost 2 bases, the J end lost 3 bases, and 18 bases lay between the germline ends. The V gene's germline CDR1 is SGHRS and CDR2 YFSETQ. CDR3 size: 16 residues. This chain's CDR3 is CASSFKSTVGGYEQYF. Here the CDR3 DNA reads TGCGCCAGCAGCTTCAAGTCGACAGTCGGGGGCTACGAGCAGTACTTC.

This clonotype was observed a single time. The J gene is TRBJ1-2, the V gene TRBV29-1; D is uncertain. From germline, CDR1 is SQVTM and CDR2 ANQGSEA. This CDR3 region has 14 residues. The V end lost 5 bases, the J end lost 12 bases, and 25 bases lay between the germline ends. The CDR3 sequence is CSVPAPGGPGSHTF. The CDR3 DNA follows: TGCAGCGTTCCTGCTCCTGGTGGCCCGGGATCCCACACCTTC. Full variable domain (remainder filled in from reference TRBV29-1 and TRBJ1-2): SAVISQKPSRDICQRGTSLTIQCQVDSQVTMMFWYRQQPGQSLTLIATANQGSEATYESGFVIDKFPISRPNLTFSTLTVSNMSPEDSSIYLCSVPAPGGPGSHTFGSGTRLTVV.

The gene calls are TRBV6-5 and TRBJ1-1, with D unresolved. The length of the CDR3 is 14 residues. Germline assignment: CDR1 MNHEY and CDR2 SVGAGI. V was pared by 1 base and J by 5 bases, with 11 bases between. The CDR3 region is CASSYLARRTEAFF. The CDR3 DNA sequence: TGTGCCAGCAGTTACTTGGCCCGGAGGACTGAAGCTTTCTTT.

The chain is built from TRBV9 and TRBJ2-1, with 8 bases lining up with TRBD2. V shed 4 bases and J 12 bases; nucleotides not matched to a gene: 9. This CDR3 is 13 amino acids long. CDR1 SGDLS and CDR2 YYNGEE come from the germline V gene. CDR3 coding DNA: TGTGCCAGCAGCTACGGGGGGGCTCCTCCGCAGTTCTTC. It translates to CASSYGGAPPQFF.

The chain is built from TRBV7-9 and TRBJ2-7; 9 bases line up with TRBD1. Trimming took 4 bases from V and 1 from J; bases not matched to a gene: 5. This CDR3 has 15 residues. Per germline, CDR1 SEHNR and CDR2 FQNEAQ (reference sequence). The CDR3 nucleotides read TGTGCCAGCAGCTCAGAGGACAGGGGTTCCTACGAGCAGTACTTC. Translation gives CASSSEDRGSYEQYF.

This sequence joins TRBV27 and TRBJ2-7; D unclear. The CDR3 loop spans 15 amino acids. The germline V gene encodes CDR1 MNHEY and CDR2 SMNVEV (reference sequence). V was clipped by 7 bases and J by 0 bases, with 16 bases between them. Here the CDR3 DNA reads TGTGCCAGCACCCCCGGGCCCACGGTCTCCTACGAGCAGTACTTC. The encoded protein is CASTPGPTVSYEQYF.

The V and J genes are TRBV5-6 and TRBJ1-1; maybe TRBD1 (5 bases). CDR1 is SGHDT, CDR2 YYEEEE, per germline. The length of the CDR3 is 15 residues. The ends were cut back, 4 bases at V and 0 bases at J, with 13 bases in the middle. CDR3 sequence: CASSPLTGMNTEAFF. CDR3 nucleotides: TGTGCCAGCAGCCCCCTCACAGGAATGAACACTGAAGCTTTCTTT.

This sequence joins TRBV7-3 and TRBJ2-5, with D perhaps being TRBD1 or TRBD2 (6 bases each). Germline V CDR1 and CDR2: SGHTA, FQGTGA. Trimming took off 5 bases at V and 4 bases at J, with 17 bases between the two ends. This CDR3 spans 15 amino acids. CDR3 sequence (DNA): TGTGCCAGCAGCCCAACGAGGGGGGCGAGAGAGACCCAGTACTTC. It encodes CASSPTRGARETQYF. The variable domain in full, completed from reference TRBV7-3 and TRBJ2-5, reads GAGVSQTPSNKVTEKGKYVELRCDPISGHTALYWYRQSLGQGPEFLIYFQGTGAADDSGLPNDRFFAVRPEGSVSTLKIQRTERGDSAVYLCASSPTRGARETQYFGPGTRLLVL.

The J gene is TRBJ2-2, the V gene TRBV5-1, with 8 bases aligning to TRBD1. CDR3 length: 16 amino acids. Germline-derived CDR1 and CDR2 are SGHRS and YFSETQ. After removal of 0 bases from V and 0 bases from J, the junction contained 1 base not matched to a gene. CDR3 bases: TGCGCCAGCAGCTTGGCAGGGGGCACGAACACCGGGGAGCTGTTTTTT. Residues: CASSLAGGTNTGELFF. Variable domain in full (rest from reference TRBV5-1 and TRBJ2-2): KAGVTQTPRYLIKTRGQQVTLSCSPISGHRSVSWYQQTPGQGLQFLFEYFSETQRNKGNFPGRFSGRQFSNSRSEMNVSTLELGDSALYLCASSLAGGTNTGELFFGEGSRLTVL.

The chain couples TRBV4-2 to TRBJ1-1, with 7 bases lining up with TRBD1. CDR1 is LGHNA and CDR2 is YNFKEQ in the germline V gene. V lost 1 base, J lost 4 bases, and 3 bases stayed unmatched. CDR3 size: 14 residues. CDR3 sequence (DNA): TGTGCCAGCAGCCAAGGGAGGGGGCTCACTGAAGCTTTCTTT. This codes for CASSQGRGLTEAFF.